This T cell receptor (beta chain) was retrieved from a study of blood T cell repertoires in COVID-19. Study information: The cDNA or gDNA used as material had been derived from T cells, B-cell-depleted T cells, or PBMCs.

Some clones are missing from TCRdb's copy, which holds only in-frame ones; the method was immunoSEQ multiplex PCR. This sample yields about 260,000 clones, of which more than 75% are seen a single time; around 9.5% belongs to the top ten. V was clipped by 7 bases and J by 6 bases; unmatched bases: 15. Germline lookup yields CDR1 LNHDA and CDR2 SQIVND (reference sequence). The length of the CDR3 is 16 residues. The rearrangement links TRBV19 to TRBJ2-3; 8 bases map to TRBD1. The receptor was derived from a man aged 40-49 years who had recovered from COVID-19. Sequencing was done on a sample of peripheral blood. The CDR3 loop is CASTKGTGQVSDTQYF. As DNA, the CDR3 is TGTGCCAGTACCAAAGGGACAGGACAGGTTTCGGATACGCAGTATTTT.